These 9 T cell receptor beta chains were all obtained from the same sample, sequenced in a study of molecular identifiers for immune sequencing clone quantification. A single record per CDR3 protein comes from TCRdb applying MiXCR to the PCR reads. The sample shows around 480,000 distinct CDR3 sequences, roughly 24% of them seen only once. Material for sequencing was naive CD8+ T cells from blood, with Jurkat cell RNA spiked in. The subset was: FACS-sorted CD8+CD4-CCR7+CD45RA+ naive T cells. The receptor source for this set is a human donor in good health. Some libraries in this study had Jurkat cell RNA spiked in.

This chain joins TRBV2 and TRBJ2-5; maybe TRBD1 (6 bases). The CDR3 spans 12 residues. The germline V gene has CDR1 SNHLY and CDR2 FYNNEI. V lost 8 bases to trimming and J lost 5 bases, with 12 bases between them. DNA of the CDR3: TGTGCCAGCGGACAGTGGCCCGAGACCCAGTACTTC. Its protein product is CASGQWPETQYF.

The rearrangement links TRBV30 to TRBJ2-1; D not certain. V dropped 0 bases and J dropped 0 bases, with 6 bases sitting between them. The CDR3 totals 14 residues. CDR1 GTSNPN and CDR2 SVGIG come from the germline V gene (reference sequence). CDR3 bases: TGTGCCTGGAGTGTAGTGAGCTCCTACAATGAGCAGTTCTTC. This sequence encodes CAWSVVSSYNEQFF.

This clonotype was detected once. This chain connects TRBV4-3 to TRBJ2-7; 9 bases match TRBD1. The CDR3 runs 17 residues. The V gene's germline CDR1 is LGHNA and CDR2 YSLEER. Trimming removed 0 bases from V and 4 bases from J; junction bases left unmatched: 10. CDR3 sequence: CASSQEIGGQGWYEQYF. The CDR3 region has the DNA TGCGCCAGCAGCCAAGAAATAGGGGGACAGGGATGGTACGAGCAGTACTTC.

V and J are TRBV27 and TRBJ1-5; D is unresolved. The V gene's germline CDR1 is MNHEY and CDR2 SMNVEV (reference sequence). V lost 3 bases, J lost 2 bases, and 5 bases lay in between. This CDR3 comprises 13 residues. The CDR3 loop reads CASSFSRNQPQHF. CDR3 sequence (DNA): TGTGCCAGCAGTTTTTCTCGCAATCAGCCCCAGCATTTT.

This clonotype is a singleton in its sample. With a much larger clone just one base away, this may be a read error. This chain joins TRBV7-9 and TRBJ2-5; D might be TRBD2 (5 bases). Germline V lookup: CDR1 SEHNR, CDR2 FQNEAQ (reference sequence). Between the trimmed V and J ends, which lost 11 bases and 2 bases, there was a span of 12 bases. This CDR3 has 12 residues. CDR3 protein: CAGTGLQETQYF. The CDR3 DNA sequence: TGTGCCGGCACCGGACTTCAAGAGACCCAGTACTTC.

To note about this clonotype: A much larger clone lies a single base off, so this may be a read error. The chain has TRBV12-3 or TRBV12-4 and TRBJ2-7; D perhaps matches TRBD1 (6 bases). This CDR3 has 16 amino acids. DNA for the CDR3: TGTGTCAGCAGTTTAGGGGGTCCGGGCAGCTCCTACGAGCAGTACTTC. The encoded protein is CVSSLGGPGSSYEQYF.

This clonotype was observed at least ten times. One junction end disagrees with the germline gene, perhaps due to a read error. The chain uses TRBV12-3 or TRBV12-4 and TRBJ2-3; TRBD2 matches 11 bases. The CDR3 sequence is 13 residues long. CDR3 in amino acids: CASRSTSGSSDRF. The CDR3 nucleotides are TGTGCCAGCCGATCCACTAGCGGGAGTTCTGACCGATTT.

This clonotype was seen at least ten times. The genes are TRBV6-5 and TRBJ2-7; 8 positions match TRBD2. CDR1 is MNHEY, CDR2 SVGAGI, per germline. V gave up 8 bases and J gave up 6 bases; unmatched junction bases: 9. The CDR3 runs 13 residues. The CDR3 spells CASHMTAGGEQYF. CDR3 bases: TGTGCCAGCCACATGACGGCGGGGGGCGAGCAGTACTTC.

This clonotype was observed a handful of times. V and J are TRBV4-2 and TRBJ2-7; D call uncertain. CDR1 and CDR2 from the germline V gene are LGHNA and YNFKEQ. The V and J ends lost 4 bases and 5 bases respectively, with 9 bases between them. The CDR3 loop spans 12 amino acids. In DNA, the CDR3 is TGTGCCAGCAGCCCGGGTGAACACGAGCAGTACTTC. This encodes CASSPGEHEQYF.